The 9 T cell receptor beta chains reported below all come from one sample, sequenced in a study of regulatory T cells in long-lasting Graves disease. Described time point: newly diagnosed GD, antithyroid drugs for less than 3 months. Extracted RNA from PBMCs served as the source of the TCR library. Relying on iRepertoire HTBI primers and Arm-PCR of CDR3 regions, the team built TCR beta libraries. In TCRdb, the multiplex PCR reads were re-called with MiXCR into one record per CDR3 protein. The sample shows some 350,000 distinct CDR3 sequences, 15% to 20% of them seen only once. This sample also belongs to another study, concerning T cells in Graves' hyperthyroidism and ophthalmopathy.

Sequences were derived from peripheral blood mononuclear cells (PBMCs), sampled at new diagnosis, from a patient treated with antithyroid drugs. All receptors come from a woman aged 18-29 years with Graves disease.

The CDR3 here is CASQTGEGAKNIQYF. CDR3 DNA sequence: TGTGCCAGCCAGACAGGCGAAGGGGCCAAAAACATTCAGTACTTC. The gene calls are TRBV6-1 and TRBJ2-4; maybe TRBD1 (6 bases). The CDR3 is made up of 15 amino acids. Germline CDR1 is MNHNS and CDR2 is SASEGT. V lost 8 bases and J lost 1, with 15 bases in between.

This clonotype has ten or more counts. The chain uses TRBV24-1 and TRBJ2-5; D is uncertain. CDR1 and CDR2 (germline): KGHDR, SFDVKD. This CDR3 region has 12 residues. V lost 9 bases and J lost 2, with 9 bases in between. The CDR3 sequence: CATPRLQETQYF. In DNA, the CDR3 is TGTGCCACCCCCCGACTGCAAGAGACCCAGTACTTC.

This clonotype was seen ten or more times. This rearrangement joins TRBV20-1 to TRBJ1-2; no reliable D call. CDR1 and CDR2 (germline): DFQATT, SNEGSKA (reference sequence). The CDR3 has 10 residues. The V and J ends lost 6 bases and 3 bases respectively, with 5 bases between them. CDR3 residues: CSASDYGYTF. As DNA, the CDR3 is TGCAGTGCCTCAGACTATGGCTACACCTTC.

This clonotype was recorded at least ten times. The chain joins TRBV28 to TRBJ2-7, with TRBD2 matching over 11 bases. The CDR3 covers 15 residues. Germline CDR1 reads MDHEN; CDR2 reads SYDVKM. J lost 6 bases, V lost 7 bases, and 11 bases had no gene match. In DNA form, the CDR3 reads TGTGCCAGCACCCTCGGGGGACTAGCGGACTTCGAGCAGTACTTC. The encoded protein is CASTLGGLADFEQYF.

This clonotype was detected a few times. V usage is TRBV4-1 and J usage is TRBJ1-6; TRBD1 aligns across 8 bases. CDR1 MGHRA and CDR2 YSYEKL come from the germline V gene. V gave up 0 bases and J gave up 8 bases; unmatched junction bases: 3. The CDR3 spans 15 residues. The CDR3 region has the DNA TGCGCCAGCAGCCAAGATTCACAGGGGGATTCACCCCTCCACTTT. It encodes CASSQDSQGDSPLHF.

The J gene is TRBJ2-7, the V gene TRBV6-1; 8 bases align to TRBD2. Trimming took 6 bases from V and 0 from J; bases not matched to a gene: 7. The CDR3 length is 15 residues. Germline V gives CDR1 MNHNS, CDR2 SASEGT. The CDR3 spells CASRTSGIGSYEQYF. CDR3 in DNA: TGTGCCAGCAGAACTAGCGGTATAGGCTCCTACGAGCAGTACTTC.

The chain couples TRBV5-1 to TRBJ2-2; TRBD1 aligns across 7 bases. J gave up 4 bases and V 2 bases, and 8 bases lay outside the gene matches. The CDR3 is 16 residues long. Germline V lookup: CDR1 SGHRS, CDR2 YFSETQ. This CDR3 reads CASSFMGQRITGELFF. The CDR3 DNA is TGCGCCAGCAGCTTTATGGGACAGAGAATCACCGGGGAGCTGTTTTTT. Variable domain in full (rest from reference TRBV5-1 and TRBJ2-2): KAGVTQTPRYLIKTRGQQVTLSCSPISGHRSVSWYQQTPGQGLQFLFEYFSETQRNKGNFPGRFSGRQFSNSRSEMNVSTLELGDSALYLCASSFMGQRITGELFFGEGSRLTVL.

This clonotype was picked up many times. The rearrangement uses TRBV12-3 or TRBV12-4 and TRBJ1-2, with D unresolved. V lost 4 bases and J 4 bases, leaving 13 bases between the germline ends. The CDR3 runs to 14 residues. CDR3: CASSSDLRGYGYTF. For the CDR3, the DNA is TGTGCCAGCAGTTCTGACCTCAGAGGCTATGGCTACACCTTC.

This chain links TRBV4-1 with TRBJ2-7; a weak D match, TRBD1 (6 bases). V lost 4 bases to trimming and J lost 6 bases, with 16 bases between them. Per the germline V gene, CDR1 is MGHRA and CDR2 is YSYEKL. The CDR3 covers 14 residues. As DNA, the CDR3 is TGCGCCAGCAGCCTTTGGGGCCAGGGGCTCGAGCAGTACTTC. It yields the protein CASSLWGQGLEQYF.